Below, 2 T cell receptor beta chains from the same sample are listed, as sequenced in a study of shared clonotypes between healthy human individuals. Assay: immunoSEQ multiplex PCR; the TCRdb copy retains only in-frame clones and omits some. The data hold under 2,500,000 clones, with more than 90% observed a single time. Sequenced material: naive CD4+ T cells sorted from blood. Subset noted: CD45RA+ positively selected. The source of these receptors is a man younger than 30 in good health.

The gene calls are TRBV6-1 and TRBJ2-1, with D possibly being TRBD1 (5 bases). This CDR3 has 15 residues. Per germline, CDR1 MNHNS and CDR2 SASEGT. Deletions cut 3 bases from V and 8 bases from J, with 17 bases between. The CDR3 reads CASSDPRLRGYEQFF. Here the CDR3 DNA reads TGTGCCAGCAGTGATCCCCGATTAAGGGGCTATGAGCAGTTCTTC.

The gene calls are TRBV5-6 and TRBJ2-1; possibly TRBD1 for D (6 bases). CDR1 SGHDT and CDR2 YYEEEE come from the germline V gene. The ends were cut back, 4 bases at V and 10 bases at J, with 9 bases in the middle. The CDR3 sequence is 11 residues long. Written as DNA, the CDR3 is TGTGCCAGCAGCAGGGGGTTCGAGCAGTTCTTC. Translating gives CASSRGFEQFF.